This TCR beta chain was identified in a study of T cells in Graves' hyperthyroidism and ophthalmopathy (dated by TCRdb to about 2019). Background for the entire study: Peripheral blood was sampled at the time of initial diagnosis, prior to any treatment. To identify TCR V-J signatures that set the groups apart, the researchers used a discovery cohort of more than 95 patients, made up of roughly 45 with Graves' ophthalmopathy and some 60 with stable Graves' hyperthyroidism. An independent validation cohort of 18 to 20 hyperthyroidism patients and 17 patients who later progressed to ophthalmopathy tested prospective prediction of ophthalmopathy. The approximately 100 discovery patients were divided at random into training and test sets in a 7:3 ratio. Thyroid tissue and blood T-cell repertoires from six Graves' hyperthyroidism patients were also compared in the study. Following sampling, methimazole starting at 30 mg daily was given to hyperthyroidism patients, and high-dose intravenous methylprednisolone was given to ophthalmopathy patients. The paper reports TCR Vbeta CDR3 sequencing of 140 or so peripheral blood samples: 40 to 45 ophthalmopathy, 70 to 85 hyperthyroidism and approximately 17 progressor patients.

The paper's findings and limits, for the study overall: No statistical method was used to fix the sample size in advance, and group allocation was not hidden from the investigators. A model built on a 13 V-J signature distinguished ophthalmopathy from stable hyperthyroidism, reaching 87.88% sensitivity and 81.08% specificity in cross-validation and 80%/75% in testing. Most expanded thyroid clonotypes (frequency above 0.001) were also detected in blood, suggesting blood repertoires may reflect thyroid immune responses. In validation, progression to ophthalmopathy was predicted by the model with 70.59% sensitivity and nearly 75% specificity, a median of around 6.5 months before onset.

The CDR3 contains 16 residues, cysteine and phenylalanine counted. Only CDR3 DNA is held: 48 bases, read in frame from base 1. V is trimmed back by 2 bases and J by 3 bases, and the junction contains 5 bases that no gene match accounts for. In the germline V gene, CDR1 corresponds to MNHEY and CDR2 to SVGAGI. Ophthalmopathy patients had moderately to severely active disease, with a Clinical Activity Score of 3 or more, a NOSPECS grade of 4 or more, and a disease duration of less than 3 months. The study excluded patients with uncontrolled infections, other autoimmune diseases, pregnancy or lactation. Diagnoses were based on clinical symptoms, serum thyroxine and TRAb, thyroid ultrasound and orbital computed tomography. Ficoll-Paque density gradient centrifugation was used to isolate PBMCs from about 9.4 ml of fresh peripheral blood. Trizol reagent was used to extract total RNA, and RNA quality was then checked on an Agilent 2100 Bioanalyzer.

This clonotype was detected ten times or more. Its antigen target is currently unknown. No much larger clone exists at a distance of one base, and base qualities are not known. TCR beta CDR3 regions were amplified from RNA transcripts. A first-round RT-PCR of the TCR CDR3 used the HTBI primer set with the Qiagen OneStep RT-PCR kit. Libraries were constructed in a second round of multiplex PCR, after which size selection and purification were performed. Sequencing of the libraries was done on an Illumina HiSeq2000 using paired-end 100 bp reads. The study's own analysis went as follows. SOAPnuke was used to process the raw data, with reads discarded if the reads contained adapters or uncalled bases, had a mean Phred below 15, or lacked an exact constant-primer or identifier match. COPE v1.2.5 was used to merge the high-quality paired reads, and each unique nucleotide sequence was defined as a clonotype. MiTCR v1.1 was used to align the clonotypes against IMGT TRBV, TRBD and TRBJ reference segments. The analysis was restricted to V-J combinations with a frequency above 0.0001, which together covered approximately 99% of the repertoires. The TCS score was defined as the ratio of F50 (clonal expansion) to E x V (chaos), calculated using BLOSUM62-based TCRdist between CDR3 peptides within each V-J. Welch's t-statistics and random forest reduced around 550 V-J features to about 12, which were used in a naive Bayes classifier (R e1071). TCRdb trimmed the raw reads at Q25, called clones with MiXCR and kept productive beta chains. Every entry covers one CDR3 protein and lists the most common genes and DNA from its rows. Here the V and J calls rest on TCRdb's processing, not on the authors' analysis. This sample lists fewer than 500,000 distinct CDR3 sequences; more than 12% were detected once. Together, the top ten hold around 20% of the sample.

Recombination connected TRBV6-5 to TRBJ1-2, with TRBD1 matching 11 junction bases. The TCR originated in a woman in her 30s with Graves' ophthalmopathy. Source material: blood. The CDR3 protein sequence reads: CASSYLWGQGDYGYTF. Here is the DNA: TGTGCCAGCAGTTACCTTTGGGGACAGGGGGACTATGGCTACACCTTC.